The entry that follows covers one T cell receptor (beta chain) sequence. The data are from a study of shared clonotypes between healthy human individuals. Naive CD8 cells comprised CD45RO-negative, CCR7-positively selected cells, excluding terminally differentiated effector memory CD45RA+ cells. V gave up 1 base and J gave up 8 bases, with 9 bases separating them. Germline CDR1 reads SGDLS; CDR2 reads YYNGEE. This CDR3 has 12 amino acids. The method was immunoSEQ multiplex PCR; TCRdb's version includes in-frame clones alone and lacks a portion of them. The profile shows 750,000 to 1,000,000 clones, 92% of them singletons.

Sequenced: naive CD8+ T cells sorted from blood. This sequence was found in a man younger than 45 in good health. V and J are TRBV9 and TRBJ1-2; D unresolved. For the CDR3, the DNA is TGTGCCAGCAGCGTACGGGGTCGGGGCTACACCTTC. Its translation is CASSVRGRGYTF.